One and the same sample provided the 14 T cell receptor beta chains below, sequenced in a study of T cell responses to AZD1222 COVID-19 vaccine. Measured with immunoSEQ multiplex PCR; TCRdb has only the in-frame clones, and not every one. The data contain about 160,000 clones, roughly 86% of them singletons. The sample in question was peripheral blood, obtained on day 0 of AZD1222 vaccination. These receptors originate from an adult in good health.

J is TRBJ1-3 and V is TRBV28, with D possibly matching TRBD1 (6 bases). The CDR3 length is 17 residues. V lost 4 bases, J lost 8 bases, and 24 bases lay in between. CDR1 MDHEN and CDR2 SYDVKM come from the germline V gene. The CDR3 spells CASSSTLWQGMGDTIYF. In DNA, the CDR3 is TGTGCCAGCAGTTCCACCCTTTGGCAGGGGATGGGAGACACCATATATTTT. The full variable domain, in which reference TRBV28 and TRBJ1-3 provide the parts outside the CDR3, is DVKVTQSSRYLVKRTGEKVFLECVQDMDHENMFWYRQDPGLGLRLIYFSYDVKMKEKGDIPEGYSVSREKKERFSLILESASTNQTSMYLCASSSTLWQGMGDTIYFGEGSWLTVV.

This clone was seen a handful of times. The rearrangement joins TRBV15 to TRBJ1-4; TRBD1 agrees at 7 bases. Trimming took 0 bases from V and 13 from J; bases not matched to a gene: 14. This CDR3 has 16 residues. Germline V gene lookup returns CDR1 LNHNV and CDR2 YYDKDF (reference sequence). CDR3 coding DNA: TGTGCCACCAGCAGAGATAGAGGGACAGCTATCGGTGTACTGTTTTTT. It is translated as CATSRDRGTAIGVLFF. The whole variable domain, remainder taken from reference TRBV15 and TRBJ1-4, is DAMVIQNPRYQVTQFGKPVTLSCSQTLNHNVMYWYQQKSSQAPKLLFHYYDKDFNNEADTPDNFQSRRPNTSFCFLDIRSPGLGDTAMYLCATSRDRGTAIGVLFFGSGTQLSVL.

The chain recombines TRBV4-2 with TRBJ1-1; 9 bases map to TRBD1. Trimming removed 2 bases from V and 5 bases from J; junction bases left unmatched: 9. Germline V gene sequence: CDR1 LGHNA, CDR2 YNFKEQ. There are 16 residues in the CDR3. This chain's CDR3 is CASSQSRGQGDTEAFF. As DNA, the CDR3 is TGTGCCAGCAGCCAATCTAGGGGACAGGGAGATACTGAAGCTTTCTTT.

The sample holds a few counts of this clone. The chain carries TRBV7-2 and TRBJ1-1, with D perhaps matching TRBD1 (5 bases). CDR1 SGHTA and CDR2 FQGNSA come from the germline V gene. The CDR3 has 15 amino acids. Trimming cost V 1 base and J 1 base, with 10 bases left between them. The CDR3: CASSLGDDGNTEAFF. CDR3 nucleotides: TGTGCCAGCAGCTTAGGGGACGACGGGAACACTGAAGCTTTCTTT.

This clone has just a few counts. V and J are TRBV7-2 and TRBJ1-1; tentatively, D is TRBD1 (5 bases). Trimming removed 1 base at V and 2 bases at J, with 14 bases between. The CDR3 loop spans 16 amino acids. Germline V gene lookup returns CDR1 SGHTA and CDR2 FQGNSA. CDR3 region: CASSLDSRGSNTEAFF. CDR3 bases: TGTGCCAGCAGCTTAGATTCGAGGGGATCCAACACTGAAGCTTTCTTT.

This sequence joins TRBV4-3 and TRBJ2-4; possibly TRBD1 for D (6 bases). Trimming pared 1 base from V and 0 bases from J, leaving 16 bases between. CDR3 length: 18 amino acids. CDR1 is LGHNA, CDR2 YSLEER, per germline. The CDR3: CASSQGSDSTLAKNIQYF. The CDR3 DNA reads as TGCGCCAGCAGCCAAGGCTCGGACAGTACCCTAGCCAAAAACATTCAGTACTTC.

The chain carries TRBV2 and TRBJ2-7; no clear D gene. The CDR3 has 10 residues. V shed 8 bases and J shed 6 bases, with 8 bases lying between them. Germline values: CDR1 SNHLY, CDR2 FYNNEI. CDR3 coding DNA: TGTGCCAGCGGCCACTCCGAGCAGTACTTC. The encoded protein is CASGHSEQYF.

The rearrangement joins TRBV27 to TRBJ1-2; 9 nucleotides match TRBD1. This CDR3 region has 14 residues. Unmatched junction bases numbered 5, after V lost 3 bases and J lost 6 bases. Germline V lookup: CDR1 MNHEY, CDR2 SMNVEV (reference sequence). CDR3 amino acids: CASSFMGTGNGYTF. In nucleotides, the CDR3 is TGTGCCAGCAGTTTCATGGGGACAGGGAATGGCTACACCTTC.

V and J are TRBV4-3 and TRBJ1-2; 7 bases align to TRBD1. Germline assignment: CDR1 LGHNA and CDR2 YSLEER. The V and J ends lost 4 bases and 8 bases, in that order; junction bases with no gene match: 10. The CDR3 runs to 14 residues. The CDR3 reads CASSPTGQARGYTF. The CDR3 DNA reads as TGCGCCAGCAGCCCAACCGGACAGGCCCGGGGCTACACCTTC.

The rearrangement uses TRBV19 and TRBJ2-2; D gene unclear. The CDR3 is 16 residues long. Per the germline V gene, CDR1 is LNHDA and CDR2 is SQIVND (reference sequence). Trimming pared 7 bases from V and 0 bases from J, leaving 15 bases between. CDR3: CASNGRAATNTGELFF. CDR3 nucleotides: TGTGCCAGTAATGGTCGGGCAGCAACGAACACCGGGGAGCTGTTTTTT.

This clone was seen just once. In DNA form, the CDR3 reads TGCGCCAGCAGCTACGACAGGGTGCGAACCGGGGAGCTGTTTTTT. This sequence encodes CASSYDRVRTGELFF. The chain couples TRBV5-1 to TRBJ2-2, with 7 bases fitting TRBD1. Per germline, CDR1 SGHRS and CDR2 YFSETQ. V gave up 3 bases and J gave up 5 bases; unmatched junction bases: 7. The CDR3 sequence is 15 residues long.

This clone was seen only once. This rearrangement joins TRBV15 to TRBJ1-2; 7 bases are a match to TRBD1. The CDR3 covers 16 residues. V dropped 2 bases and J dropped 2; count of bases not matched to a gene: 8. Germline CDR1 and CDR2: LNHNV and YYDKDF (reference sequence). The CDR3 loop reads CATSRFTGVGNYGYTF. DNA for the CDR3: TGTGCCACCAGCAGATTCACAGGGGTAGGGAACTATGGCTACACCTTC.

The chain uses TRBV4-2 and TRBJ1-2; 7 bases fit TRBD1. The ends lost 2 bases at V and 3 bases at J; junction bases unmatched: 0. Germline V gene data show CDR1 as LGHNA and CDR2 as YNFKEQ. The CDR3 is 13 amino acids. CDR3 bases: TGTGCCAGCAGCCAACAGGGGGACTATGGCTACACCTTC. Amino acids: CASSQQGDYGYTF.

The genes are TRBV28 and TRBJ2-2; weak D call: TRBD2 (6 bases). The CDR3 consists of 15 residues. The germline V gene has CDR1 MDHEN and CDR2 SYDVKM. V lost 3 bases and J lost 6, with 14 bases in between. Here the CDR3 reads CASSLYGSRAGELFF. In DNA form, the CDR3 reads TGTGCCAGCAGTTTGTACGGGAGTAGGGCCGGGGAGCTGTTTTTT.